The rows below give T cell receptor beta chains drawn from one sample of a study of molecular identifiers for immune sequencing clone quantification. TCRdb reprocessed the PCR reads via MiXCR and lists one record per CDR3 protein. The sample carries approximately 630,000 distinct CDR3 sequences, around 25% recorded once. The sample comprised naive CD8+ T cells from blood, with Jurkat cell RNA spiked in. The origin of the receptors is a human donor in good health. Some libraries in this study had Jurkat cell RNA spiked in. Both conserved end residues are part of each CDR3. Each record gives: J gene, V gene, CDR3 length, CDR3 protein.

>TRBJ1-4|TRBV21-1|23
CASSKAPKPIRENENATNEKLFF
>TRBJ1-1|TRBV12-3/TRBV12-4|15
CASSQRQGVLTEAFF
>TRBJ1-5|TRBV6-1|15
CAGSDRAYSNQLQHF
>TRBJ1-1|TRBV6-2/TRBV6-3|14
CACSYSPGNTEAFF
>TRBJ2-5|TRBV2|17
CASKQNGLAEYQETQYF
>TRBJ2-7|TRBV4-2|17
CASSQEGGAGSSYEQYF
>TRBJ2-1|TRBV19|11
CASRSYNEQFF
>TRBJ2-1|TRBV19|14
CASSWGMSYNEQFF
>TRBJ2-3|TRBV19|13
CASSMGPPDTQYF
>TRBJ2-7|TRBV7-2|15
CASSLSWDGFYEQYF